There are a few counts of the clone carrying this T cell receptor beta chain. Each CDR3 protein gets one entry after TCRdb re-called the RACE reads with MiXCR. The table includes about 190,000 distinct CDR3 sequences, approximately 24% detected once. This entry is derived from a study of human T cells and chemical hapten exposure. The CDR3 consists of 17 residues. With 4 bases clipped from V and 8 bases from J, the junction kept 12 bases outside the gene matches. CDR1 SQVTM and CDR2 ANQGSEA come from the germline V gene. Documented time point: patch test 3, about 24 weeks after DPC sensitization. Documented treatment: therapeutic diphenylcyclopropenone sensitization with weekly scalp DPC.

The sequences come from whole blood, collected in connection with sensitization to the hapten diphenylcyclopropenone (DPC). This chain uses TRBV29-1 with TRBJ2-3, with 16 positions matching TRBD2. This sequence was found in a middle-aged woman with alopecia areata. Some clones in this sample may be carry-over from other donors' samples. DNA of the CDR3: TGCAGCGTTGGGGCTGGGACTAGCGGGAGGGCCTCCGGTACGCAGTATTTT. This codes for CSVGAGTSGRASGTQYF.